This paragraph reports one T cell receptor (beta chain). Other nucleotide sequences in the sample specify the same CDR3. Everyone who donated was a Caucasian adult who lived in Nashville, Tennessee. This CDR3 has 15 residues. V gave up 1 base and J gave up 1 base; unmatched junction bases: 1. Looked up from germline, CDR1 is LGHNA and CDR2 is YNFKEQ. The sample belongs to a study of shared clonotypes between healthy human individuals. At the deep level, the assay was run. Genomic DNA (from each subset) was split evenly across several immunoSEQ plates. Measured with immunoSEQ multiplex PCR; TCRdb has only the in-frame clones, and not every one. The top ten clones hold 1.4% to 1.5% of a sample with under 1,100,000 clones, around 76% of them seen once.

The TCR originated in a man aged 18 to 30 in good health. V is TRBV4-2 and J is TRBJ2-3; TRBD1 matches 8 bases. What was sequenced was memory CD4+ T cells sorted from blood. The subset here: CD45RA-negative fraction. CDR3 residues: CASSQAGQGTDTQYF. In DNA form, the CDR3 reads TGTGCCAGCAGCCAAGCGGGACAGGGCACAGATACGCAGTATTTT.